This note documents a single TCR beta chain sequence. Authors' data handling: Amplification of reference gene primers was used by the study to estimate nucleated cell counts. Data came from immunoSEQ multiplex PCR; TCRdb stores just in-frame clones and leaves some out. V, J and clone size reflect that table, while D and trimming were determined from the DNA. This sample has about 200,000 clones, with roughly 90% found just once. The data derive from a study of blood T cell repertoires in COVID-19. At the level of the study: Sites across the United States, Italy and Spain contributed samples from acute and convalescent COVID-19. Nucleic acid was either cDNA or gDNA, and it came from T cells, B-cell-depleted T cells, or PBMCs.

Unmatched junction bases numbered 11, after V lost 4 bases and J lost 2 bases. The CDR3 has 18 amino acids. Per the germline V gene, CDR1 is SGDLS and CDR2 is YYNGEE. The sequence derives from a man younger than 30 with active or convalescent COVID-19. This sequence joins TRBV9 and TRBJ2-1, with TRBD2 matching 11 bases. Sequencing used peripheral blood. The CDR3: CASSLGLADPRTYNEQFF. The DNA of the CDR3 is TGTGCCAGCAGCCTGGGACTAGCGGACCCTCGAACCTACAATGAGCAGTTCTTC.